Sequencing of this T cell receptor (beta chain) was carried out in a study of blood T cells in healthy people across ages (dated by TCRdb to between 2014 and 2017). Describing the broader study: Template switching captured roughly one uniquely barcoded TCR beta cDNA molecule per two T cells in model experiments. Four age groups were formed from the donors: young (average roughly 15 years), middle-aged (just under 40), aged (around 68) and long-lived (82). The study analyzed two additional independent replicas of 1 million unique cDNA reads from the same blood draw for two donors, one aged 18 to 29 and one aged 80 or older. The study measured age-related changes in TCR beta repertoire diversity using deep sequencing normalized with unique cDNA molecular identifiers. To avoid experimental bias, donors of different ages were distributed randomly across sequencing lanes. Summary of the overall study and its limitations: Conclusive comparison of naive and antigen-experienced compartments was prevented by the profiling of bulk unsorted PBMCs. The percentage of naive T cells measured by flow cytometry correlated strongly with observed TCR beta diversity. Compared with the aged group, the long-lived group had more naive CD4+ T cells, fewer expanded clones and increased TCR diversity, suggesting age selection. Total diversity estimates from one million sequenced T cells were considered lower bounds and underestimates. The CMV infection status of donors was not known, potentially confounding age-related changes in expanded clonotypes. Observed TCR beta diversity per million T cells fell roughly linearly with age, and a significant reduction was already apparent by age roughly 40.

Points on this clonotype: Its cognate antigen has yet to be identified. No base-level quality is on record; no much larger clone is a single base apart.

Library creation used 5' RACE. Sequencing was carried out with an Illumina HiSeq 2500. A second about 7 to 11 cycle PCR used a sample-barcoded 5' primer and a J-beta primer mix. Each TCR beta cDNA molecule received a unique molecular identifier from a template-switch 5' adaptor carrying 12 random nucleotides. Each sample yielded at least 3 million CDR3-containing paired-end reads. First-strand cDNA was synthesized from all RNA with the Mint cDNA synthesis kit, primed by a TRBC-specific oligonucleotide. Following uracil-DNA glycosylase treatment, a first 18-cycle PCR with universal primers M1SS and BC2_uni_R was performed on all cDNA. Regarding the original processing steps: Normalization of each sample was performed by random selection of 1 million high-quality reads, each carrying a distinct molecular identifier. Instead of being binned into consensus sequences, reads that shared molecular identifiers were thrown out. CDR3 identification, clonotype clustering and error correction used MiTCR with a Q25 quality threshold and the strictest error-elimination algorithm. A nonparametric unseen species model with Euler transformation was used to estimate a lower bound on total TCR beta diversity. Using fastp trimming at Q25 and MiXCR clonotype assembly, TCRdb reanalyzed the public sequencing data and kept in-frame beta chains. Rows are combined by CDR3 protein, so each entry shows the most common genes and DNA. The V and J calls were not made by the authors but by TCRdb's processing. The sample table lists under 800,000 distinct CDR3 sequences, more than 40% of them with a count of one. The top ten clonotypes cover 20% to 25% of the sample.

The CDR3 numbers 13 residues from cysteine through phenylalanine. Only the CDR3 DNA stays, 39 bases, in frame from base 1. Trimmed from V: 4 bases; trimmed from J: 4 bases; junction bases lacking a gene match: 6. The germline V gene provides CDR1 SQVTM and CDR2 ANQGSEA. Donors were approximately 42 systemically healthy Caucasian individuals from Russia aged 6 to 90 years. Approximately 11 milliliters of peripheral blood were drawn from each donor into EDTA-treated Vacutainer tubes. PBMCs were isolated by Ficoll-Paque density-gradient centrifugation, with at least 7 million obtained per sample. Trizol reagent was used to extract total RNA from the PBMCs, yielding at least 6 micrograms per sample. For every donor, an aliquot of PBMCs went through flow cytometry to measure the percentages of naive CD45RAhigh/CD27high T cells.

The sequence is built from TRBV29-1 and TRBJ2-7; 8 central bases correspond to TRBD1. This clonotype originated in a woman in her sixties in good health. Sequenced sample: blood. The CDR3 here reads CSVVGQGTYEQYF. The DNA sequence reads TGCAGCGTTGTAGGACAGGGCACTTACGAGCAGTACTTC.